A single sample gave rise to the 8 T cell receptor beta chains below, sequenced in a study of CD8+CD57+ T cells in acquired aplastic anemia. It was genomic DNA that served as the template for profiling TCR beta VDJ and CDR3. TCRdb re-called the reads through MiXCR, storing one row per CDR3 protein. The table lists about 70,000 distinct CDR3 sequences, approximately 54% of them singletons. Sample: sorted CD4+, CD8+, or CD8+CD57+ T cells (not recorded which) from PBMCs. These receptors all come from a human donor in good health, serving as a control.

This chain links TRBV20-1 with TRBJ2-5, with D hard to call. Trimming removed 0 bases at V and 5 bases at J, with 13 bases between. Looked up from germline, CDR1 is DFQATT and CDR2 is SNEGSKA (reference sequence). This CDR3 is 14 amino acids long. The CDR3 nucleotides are TGCAGTGCTAGAGATCCCAAGCGACTCGAGACCCAGTACTTC. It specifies CSARDPKRLETQYF.

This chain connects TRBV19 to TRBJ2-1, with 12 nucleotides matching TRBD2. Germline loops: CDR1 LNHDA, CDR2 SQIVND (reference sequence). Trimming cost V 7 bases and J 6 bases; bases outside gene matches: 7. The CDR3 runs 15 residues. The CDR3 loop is CASTTLAGGCNEQFF. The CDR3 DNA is TGTGCCAGTACTACACTAGCGGGAGGATGCAATGAGCAGTTCTTC.

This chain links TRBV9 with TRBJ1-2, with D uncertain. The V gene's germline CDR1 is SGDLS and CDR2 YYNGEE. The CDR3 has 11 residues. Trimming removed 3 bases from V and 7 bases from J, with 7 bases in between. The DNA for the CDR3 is TGTGCCAGCAGCGAGGGTGGTGGCTACACCTTC. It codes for CASSEGGGYTF.

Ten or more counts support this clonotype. The CDR3 loop is CSAARGQGITEAFF. CDR3 coding DNA: TGCAGTGCTGCTAGGGGACAGGGGATCACTGAAGCTTTCTTT. V is TRBV20-1 and J is TRBJ1-1, with 10 bases lining up with TRBD1. Per the germline V gene, CDR1 is DFQATT and CDR2 is SNEGSKA (reference sequence). The junction had 7 bases not matched to a gene; V was cut back by 5 bases and J by 4 bases. The length of the CDR3 is 14 residues.

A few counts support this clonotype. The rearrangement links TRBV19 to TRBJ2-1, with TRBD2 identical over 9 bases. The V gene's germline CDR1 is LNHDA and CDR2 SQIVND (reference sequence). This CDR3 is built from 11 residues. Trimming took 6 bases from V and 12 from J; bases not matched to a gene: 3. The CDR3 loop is CASSAGGGQFF. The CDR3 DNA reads TGTGCCAGTAGCGCGGGAGGGGGGCAGTTCTTC.

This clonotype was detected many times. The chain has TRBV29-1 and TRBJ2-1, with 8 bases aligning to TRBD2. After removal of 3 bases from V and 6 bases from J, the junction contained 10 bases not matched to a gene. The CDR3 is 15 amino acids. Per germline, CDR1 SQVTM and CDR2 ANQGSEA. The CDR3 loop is CSVEIPGGIINEQFF. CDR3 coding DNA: TGCAGCGTTGAGATCCCGGGAGGGATAATCAATGAGCAGTTCTTC.

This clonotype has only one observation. CDR3 DNA sequence: TGTGCCAGCCTCAGGGACAGGGGCTACGAGCAGTACTTC. Translation gives CASLRDRGYEQYF. The rearrangement links TRBV2 to TRBJ2-7; 10 bases align to TRBD1. Germline lookup yields CDR1 SNHLY and CDR2 FYNNEI. J lost 3 bases, V lost 8 bases, and 4 bases had no gene match. This CDR3 is built from 13 residues.

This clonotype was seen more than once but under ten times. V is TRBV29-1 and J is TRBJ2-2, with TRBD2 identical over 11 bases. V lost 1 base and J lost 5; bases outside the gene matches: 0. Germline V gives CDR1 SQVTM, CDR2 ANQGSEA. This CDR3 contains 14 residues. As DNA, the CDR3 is TGCAGCGTTGAAGGACTAGCGGGGACCGGGGAGCTGTTTTTT. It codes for CSVEGLAGTGELFF.